Each of the 7 T cell receptor beta chains below was sequenced from the same sample in a study of PD-1 blockade in mismatch repair-deficient tumors. Assay used: immunoSEQ multiplex PCR; TCRdb lists only in-frame clones, some missing. The sample comprises approximately 38,000 clones, 80% to 90% of which are singletons, and 3.5% to 4% rests with the top ten. The specimen comprised peripheral blood, sampled less than 95 weeks after starting pembrolizumab. The receptors come from an adult with mismatch repair-deficient cancer.

In this sample, this clone turned up a few times. The CDR3 sequence: CASSLVGGSYEQYF. DNA of the CDR3: TGTGCCAGCAGCTTAGTGGGCGGCTCCTACGAGCAGTACTTC. V usage is TRBV7-2 and J usage is TRBJ2-7; D unresolved. From germline, CDR1 is SGHTA and CDR2 FQGNSA. The ends were cut back, 1 base at V and 0 bases at J, with 7 bases in the middle. The CDR3 is 14 amino acids.

V gene TRBV19 combines with J gene TRBJ2-7, with D hard to call. The CDR3 is made up of 14 amino acids. Trimming removed 3 bases from V and 4 bases from J, with 13 bases in between. CDR1 is LNHDA and CDR2 is SQIVND in the germline V gene (reference sequence). CDR3 bases: TGTGCCAGTAGTATTGGGTCGGGCTTGTACGAGCAGTACTTC. Protein: CASSIGSGLYEQYF.

This clone was recorded once. The rearrangement joins TRBV18 to TRBJ1-3; TRBD1 might be the D (5 bases). Deletions cut 6 bases from V and 3 bases from J, with 12 bases between. CDR3 size: 14 residues. Germline V gene data show CDR1 as KGHSH and CDR2 as LQKENI. CDR3 bases: TGTGCCAGCTCCGAGTGGGGCAATGGAAACACCATATATTTT. Protein sequence: CASSEWGNGNTIYF.

This chain joins TRBV15 and TRBJ2-7; D is unresolved. The CDR3 covers 15 residues. The V and J ends lost 0 bases and 6 bases respectively, with 15 bases between them. CDR1 LNHNV and CDR2 YYDKDF come from the germline V gene (reference sequence). CDR3 residues: CATSRDLAYESEQYF. The CDR3 DNA follows: TGTGCCACCAGCAGAGATCTCGCCTATGAGTCCGAGCAGTACTTC.

The chain uses TRBV10-3 and TRBJ2-3; a possible D gene is TRBD2 (5 bases). Between the trimmed V and J ends, which lost 5 bases and 4 bases, there was a span of 10 bases. Germline V gene lookup returns CDR1 ENHRY and CDR2 SYGVKD. The CDR3 is 13 residues long. The CDR3 loop reads CAISTGNADTQYF. CDR3 DNA sequence: TGTGCCATCAGTACCGGGAACGCAGATACGCAGTATTTT.

The chain combines TRBV7-9 with TRBJ2-5; 8 bases match TRBD2. V shed 2 bases and J 9 bases; nucleotides not matched to a gene: 11. Germline V gene lookup returns CDR1 SEHNR and CDR2 FQNEAQ (reference sequence). The CDR3 consists of 15 residues. CDR3 in amino acids: CASSLPGRAFSAQYF. CDR3 bases: TGTGCCAGCAGCTTACCCGGGAGGGCCTTTTCGGCCCAGTACTTC.

This sequence joins TRBV7-8 and TRBJ2-7; 12 bases are shared with TRBD2. The CDR3 is 16 residues long. V lost 5 bases and J lost 5; bases outside the gene matches: 10. CDR1 is SGHVS and CDR2 is FQNEAQ in the germline V gene. The DNA of the CDR3 is TGTGCCAGCAGCCCTAGCGGGAGGGCCTTTTTGAACGAGCAGTACTTC. It specifies CASSPSGRAFLNEQYF.